This T cell receptor (beta chain) stems from a study of blood T cell repertoires in COVID-19 (dated by TCRdb to between 2020 and 2021). In the study overall: Collaborator samples came from the United States, Italy and Spain and covered acute and convalescent phases of COVID-19. The material from the prospective study consisted of cDNA or gDNA derived from T cells, B-cell-depleted T cells, or PBMCs. The dataset comprised deeply sampled blood TCRbeta repertoires from subjects exposed to, actively infected with, or recovered from COVID-19. The repertoires were released in a freely available public database intended as a resource for research on the immune response to SARS-CoV-2. Samples came from the ongoing ImmuneRACE study (first 160 participants) plus 1,254 subjects from 6 global collaborators. A de-identified subject ID, COVID-19 status, age in years and sex were almost always included in the sample metadata. Where available, HLA class I and class II types were obtained from metadata supplied by the sample provider rather than from assay-based typing. What the authors observed across the whole study: The amount of clinical and demographic metadata varied by source and participant and was provided uncurated.

TCRbeta CDR3 regions were amplified from genomic DNA using the immunoSEQ Assay, a bias-controlled multiplex PCR. In the original analysis: The number of nucleated cells in each sample was estimated by amplification of reference gene primers within the assay. To quantify the absolute abundance of each unique TCRbeta CDR3 rearrangement, sequence reads were collapsed and filtered. For each sample, productive Simpson clonality was calculated as the square root of Simpson's diversity index over productive rearrangements. TCRdb holds this immuneACCESS table with in-frame rearrangements only. Some clones are missing; in checked studies, unresolved V genes explain under half, and the rest has no known cause. The V and J calls and clone size are taken from that table; D and trimming were inferred from the DNA. This sample gives about 120,000 clones in total; approximately 68% of them show up just once. The ten biggest clones cover 2% to 2.5% of the sample.

From a lookup of the germline V gene, CDR1 and CDR2 are SGHDN and FVKESK. The V end loses 1 base and the J end loses 5 bases, and a stretch of 5 bases separates them. Including cysteine and phenylalanine, the CDR3 has 12 amino acids. The retained sequence is limited to the CDR3, 36 bases, with the frame set at the first base. The collaborating institutions used their own protocols to collect whole blood in K2EDTA tubes. For TCRbeta analysis, collaborators shipped samples as frozen whole blood, isolated PBMCs, or DNA extracted from either of those sample types. For this clone: Its recognized antigen is unknown. Per-nucleotide qualities are absent, and no much larger clonotype sits a single base away.

The clonotype originates from an older woman with acute or convalescent COVID-19. What was sequenced was peripheral blood. The sequence is built from TRBV14 and TRBJ1-2, with no D gene named confidently. In nucleotide form, the sequence is TGTGCCAGCAGCCAAGGGCAGTATGGCTACACCTTC. It is translated as CASSQGQYGYTF.